Below are 12 T cell receptor beta chains sequenced from a single sample in a study of T cell responses to AZD1222 COVID-19 vaccine. Profiled with immunoSEQ multiplex PCR; TCRdb holds only in-frame clones, not every one. In the table there are about 160,000 clones, 85% to 95% of which are singletons. Here the sequenced sample was peripheral blood, taken 28 days after the second AZD1222 dose. These receptor sequences come from an adult who received the AZD1222 COVID-19 vaccine.

The chain couples TRBV7-6 to TRBJ1-2, with TRBD1 matching 8 bases. CDR3 length: 13 amino acids. The trim removed 5 bases at V and 6 bases at J, leaving 5 bases unmatched. CDR1 SGHVS and CDR2 FNYEAQ come from the germline V gene. This CDR3 reads CASSRTGGNGYTF. The DNA of the CDR3 is TGTGCCAGCAGCCGAACAGGGGGTAATGGCTACACCTTC.

The chain couples TRBV5-1 to TRBJ2-5; 13 bases align to TRBD2. CDR1 and CDR2 from the germline V gene are SGHRS and YFSETQ. The trim removed 3 bases at V and 2 bases at J, leaving 4 bases unmatched. This CDR3 is 16 amino acids long. The CDR3 reads CASSWTSGSGQETQYF. In DNA form, the CDR3 reads TGCGCCAGCAGCTGGACTAGCGGGAGTGGGCAAGAGACCCAGTACTTC.

The chain links TRBV9 to TRBJ2-3, with TRBD2 identical over 7 bases. The V segment lost 3 bases and the J segment 3 bases; nucleotides outside the gene matches: 19. From germline, CDR1 is SGDLS and CDR2 YYNGEE. This CDR3 has 19 residues. CDR3 in DNA: TGTGCCAGCAGCGCGACAATATCTAGCGGCCCCATGGGTACAGATACGCAGTATTTT. Translated, it gives CASSATISSGPMGTDTQYF.

The CDR3 DNA reads TGTGCCACCAGCAGCCACGGGGGACTAGGCTCCTACAATGAGCAGTTCTTC. Translated: CATSSHGGLGSYNEQFF. The gene calls are TRBV15 and TRBJ2-1, with 8 bases lining up with TRBD2. CDR3 size: 17 residues. Germline lookup yields CDR1 LNHNV and CDR2 YYDKDF (reference sequence). V gave up 3 bases and J gave up 0 bases; unmatched junction bases: 7.

The V call is TRBV9, the J call TRBJ1-3; D may be TRBD1 (6 bases). The length of the CDR3 is 15 residues. Per the germline V gene, CDR1 is SGDLS and CDR2 is YYNGEE. V lost 3 bases, J lost 7 bases, and 17 bases lay in between. The CDR3 region has the DNA TGTGCCAGCAGCGCGGGGACGGGACACCCGAACACCATATATTTT. Protein: CASSAGTGHPNTIYF.

V is TRBV9 and J is TRBJ2-7; D is unclear. Germline V gene sequence: CDR1 SGDLS, CDR2 YYNGEE. The CDR3 totals 15 residues. Trimming took 0 bases from V and 6 from J, leaving 16 bases between them. The CDR3 bases are TGTGCCAGCAGCGTAGATCCTAGTCCTGAGTCCGAGCAGTACTTC. Amino acids: CASSVDPSPESEQYF.

This clone was observed a single time. The chain carries TRBV28 and TRBJ1-2; D is unresolved. The V gene's germline CDR1 is MDHEN and CDR2 SYDVKM. The CDR3 runs 13 residues. Trimming shortened V by 3 bases and J by 2 bases, and 7 bases separated the two germline ends. CDR3 protein: CASSFAGNYGYTF. CDR3 nucleotides: TGTGCCAGCAGTTTCGCCGGCAACTATGGCTACACCTTC.

The V call is TRBV19, the J call TRBJ1-4; D call uncertain. This CDR3 is 16 amino acids long. Looked up from germline, CDR1 is LNHDA and CDR2 is SQIVND (reference sequence). Trimming removed 0 bases at V and 3 bases at J, with 11 bases between. CDR3 loop: CASSIDVVIPNEKLFF. CDR3 nucleotide sequence: TGTGCCAGTAGTATAGATGTAGTGATACCTAATGAAAAACTGTTTTTT.

The J gene is TRBJ1-6, the V gene TRBV18; 10 bases are a match to TRBD1. CDR3 length: 16 amino acids. The germline CDR1 and CDR2 sequences are KGHSH and LQKENI. With 3 bases clipped from V and 9 bases from J, the junction kept 8 bases outside the gene matches. CDR3 nucleotide sequence: TGTGCCAGCTCACCGTCCCCGGGACAGGGGTCTTCACCCCTCCACTTT. Translation gives CASSPSPGQGSSPLHF. Full variable domain (outside the CDR3, taken from reference TRBV18 and TRBJ1-6): NAGVMQNPRHLVRRRGQEARLRCSPMKGHSHVYWYRQLPEEGLKFMVYLQKENIIDESGMPKERFSAEFPKEGPSILRIQQVVRGDSAAYFCASSPSPGQGSSPLHFGNGTRLTVT.

The rearrangement links TRBV5-8 to TRBJ2-3, with 7 bases aligning to TRBD2. After removal of 4 bases from V and 0 bases from J, the junction contained 8 bases not matched to a gene. The CDR3 contains 16 residues. The germline V gene has CDR1 SGHTS and CDR2 YDEGEE. This chain's CDR3 is CASSRRDYPSTDTQYF. CDR3 DNA sequence: TGTGCCAGCAGCAGACGGGACTACCCTAGCACAGATACGCAGTATTTT.

This chain's CDR3 is CASSPWPGSTDTQYF. CDR3 nucleotides: TGTGCCAGCAGCCCTTGGCCGGGTAGCACAGATACGCAGTATTTT. The chain combines TRBV7-2 with TRBJ2-3, with no clear D. Germline values: CDR1 SGHTA, CDR2 FQGNSA. CDR3 length: 15 amino acids. Trimming removed 5 bases from V and 0 bases from J, with 12 bases in between.

J is TRBJ1-1 and V is TRBV5-4; D might be TRBD1 (5 bases). This CDR3 region has 14 residues. CDR1 is SGHNT, CDR2 YYREEE, per germline (reference sequence). Deletions cut 0 bases from V and 3 bases from J, with 9 bases between. The CDR3 region has the DNA TGTGCCAGCAGCTTGGTGGGACTAGACACTGAAGCTTTCTTT. As protein: CASSLVGLDTEAFF.